The source of this TCR beta chain is a study of T cell repertoires in cytomegalovirus infection. Overall study: The study used recently identified HLA-C-restricted and well-studied HLA-B-restricted CMV epitopes. Matching HLA type, along with CMV infection, was indicated by public TCR beta signatures.

Study-level results: It was HLA-C-restricted CMV-specific TCR beta clonotypes that dominated the response ex vivo. There were carriers of CMV plus the relevant HLA, and cumulative public TCR beta family frequency identified them.

This clonotype was counted only a few times. Its antigen is still unknown. A single record per CDR3 protein comes from TCRdb applying MiXCR to the reads. The data show tens of thousands of distinct CDR3 sequences, 45% to 55% seen once. V was pared by 2 bases and J by 6 bases, with 6 bases between. CDR1 and CDR2 from the germline V gene are SEHNR and FQNEAQ (reference sequence). The CDR3 runs 12 residues. The sequence derives from a human donor in good health (CMV status not recorded). Some clones in this sample may be carry-over from other donors' samples. This chain connects TRBV7-9 to TRBJ2-3; D gene uncertain. This specimen was CD8+ T cells from cultured PBMCs, taken from culture after CMV antigen stimulation. CDR3 residues: CASSLLMDTQYF. For the CDR3, the DNA is TGTGCCAGCAGCTTATTAATGGATACGCAGTATTTT.